The clone carrying this T cell receptor beta chain has a single count. Its cognate antigen is unknown. Profiling that covered TCR beta VDJ and CDR3 relied on genomic DNA as its template. TCRdb ran MiXCR on the reads and lists one entry per CDR3 protein. The sample lists about 160,000 distinct CDR3 sequences, around 52% occurring once. By flow cytometry, patients selected for sequencing had shown an expansion of CD8+CD57+ cells. The patients, all of them, had severe acquired aplastic anemia. This record belongs to a study of CD8+CD57+ T cells in acquired aplastic anemia. Study outcomes and limitations: CD8+ Simpson's diversity showed no significant patient-control difference.

V dropped 5 bases and J dropped 1 base, with 8 bases sitting between them. Germline CDR1 SGHTA, CDR2 FQGNSA. The CDR3 runs to 13 residues. This TCR came from a human donor with aplastic anemia. The material sequenced was sorted CD4+, CD8+, or CD8+CD57+ T cells (not recorded which) from PBMCs. This sequence joins TRBV7-2 and TRBJ1-1; no clear D gene. CDR3 residues: CASSINKNTEAFF. The CDR3 DNA sequence: TGTGCCAGCAGCATCAACAAGAACACTGAAGCTTTCTTT.